The 14 T cell receptor beta chains below all came from one sample that was sequenced in a study of monozygotic twins with inflammatory bowel disease. TCRdb re-called the 5' RACE reads and shows each CDR3 protein once, DNA omitted. The sample holds a few hundred thousand distinct CDR3 sequences. The sample consisted of blood. The source of these receptors is a human donor with ulcerative colitis or Crohn's disease, or a healthy co-twin of an affected twin (not recorded which).

The chain has TRBV5-1 and TRBJ2-3; TCRdb's D call, TRBD1, is unchecked because there is no DNA. Germline assignment: CDR1 SGHRS and CDR2 YFSETQ. The CDR3 has 16 residues. CDR3 in amino acids: CASSASASARTDTQYF.

The rearrangement links TRBV7-3 to TRBJ1-1. The CDR3 runs 13 residues. Germline-derived CDR1 and CDR2 are SGHTA and FQGTGA. CDR3 in amino acids: CASSFDTNTEAFF.

The rearrangement joins TRBV19 to TRBJ1-5; TCRdb indicates TRBD1, and absent DNA this call remains unverified. The CDR3 loop spans 16 amino acids. Germline V gene data show CDR1 as LNHDA and CDR2 as SQIVND (reference sequence). The chain's CDR3 is CASSIPLGQSNQPQHF.

The chain combines TRBV7-7 with TRBJ2-1; absent DNA, TCRdb's TRBD1 call cannot be checked. CDR1 is SSHAT, CDR2 FNYEAQ, per germline (reference sequence). The CDR3 is 15 residues long. The CDR3 sequence is CASSPEGEPYNEQFF.

The gene calls are TRBV7-2 and TRBJ2-4; TCRdb outputs TRBD1, but without DNA this stays unchecked. From germline, CDR1 is SGHTA and CDR2 FQGNSA. CDR3 length: 15 amino acids. CDR3 loop: CASSLSPDRPNIQYF.

The V call is TRBV12-3 or TRBV12-4, the J call TRBJ1-1; the D call of TRBD1 rests on TCRdb alone, since no DNA is present to check it. This CDR3 contains 15 residues. The CDR3 region is CASRTGGALDTEAFF.

V is TRBV5-4 and J is TRBJ1-1; TCRdb names TRBD1, which stays unverified in the absence of DNA. From germline, CDR1 is SGHNT and CDR2 YYREEE (reference sequence). The CDR3 has 14 amino acids. The CDR3 loop is CASSVKGMNTEAFF.

The rearrangement links TRBV7-9 to TRBJ1-1. CDR3 length equals 15 residues. Germline V gives CDR1 SEHNR, CDR2 FQNEAQ (reference sequence). CDR3 in amino acids: CASSLGQGTKTEAFF.

CDR3 amino acids: CAIRLRDNQETQYF. The gene calls are TRBV10-3 and TRBJ2-5; TCRdb designates TRBD1, a call that cannot be tested without DNA. The CDR3 length is 14 residues. Germline values: CDR1 ENHRY, CDR2 SYGVKD.

This chain connects TRBV7-2 to TRBJ1-1. This CDR3 region has 12 residues. Germline-derived CDR1 and CDR2 are SGHTA and FQGNSA. CDR3 sequence reads: CASSETRTEAFF.

The rearrangement joins TRBV5-1 to TRBJ1-2. The CDR3 sequence is 13 residues long. Germline CDR1 SGHRS, CDR2 YFSETQ. This chain's CDR3 is CASSLEGAYSYTF.

V usage is TRBV29-1 and J usage is TRBJ2-4. The CDR3 sequence is 13 residues long. Germline lookup yields CDR1 SQVTM and CDR2 ANQGSEA. CDR3 amino acids: CSAGLRAKNIQYF.

This chain links TRBV7-3 with TRBJ2-2. CDR1 SGHTA and CDR2 FQGTGA come from the germline V gene. This CDR3 region has 12 residues. CDR3 region: CASSVDTGELFF.

The chain combines TRBV28 with TRBJ2-2; TCRdb names TRBD2, which stays unverified in the absence of DNA. CDR3 length: 16 amino acids. Germline loops: CDR1 MDHEN, CDR2 SYDVKM. This chain's CDR3 is CASSLGRRVFPGELFF. Based on the CDR3 plus reference TRBV28 and TRBJ2-2, the full variable domain is DVKVTQSSRYLVKRTGEKVFLECVQDMDHENMFWYRQDPGLGLRLIYFSYDVKMKEKGDIPEGYSVSREKKERFSLILESASTNQTSMYLCASSLGRRVFPGELFFGEGSRLTVL.